The sequence of this T cell receptor (beta chain) was determined in a study of identical twins. V gave up 3 bases and J gave up 6 bases, with 15 bases separating them. Germline-derived CDR1 and CDR2 are KGHDR and SFDVKD. The CDR3 has 15 amino acids. TCRdb redid the calling of the 5' RACE reads with MiXCR, one entry per CDR3 protein. The repertoire holds more than 200,000 distinct CDR3 sequences, with more than 12% as singletons. This clonotype came up a few times. Sequences were obtained from memory (CD45RO+) T cells sorted from blood. The receptor was isolated from a woman aged 18-35 years in good health. This chain connects TRBV24-1 to TRBJ2-3; D is possibly TRBD1 or TRBD2 (5 bases each). The CDR3 sequence: CATSDGLLWGDTQYF. Written as DNA, the CDR3 is TGTGCCACCAGTGATGGCCTACTATGGGGGGATACGCAGTATTTT.